The next 24 T cell receptor beta chains were all read from a single sample in a study of control samples from healthy donors and cancer patients. Data came from immunoSEQ multiplex PCR; TCRdb stores just in-frame clones and leaves some out. The table has 90,000 to 150,000 clones, roughly nine tenths seen once. The sample was blood. The receptors come from a woman between 18 and 29 years old in good health.

The CDR3 sequence is CSVESQVPNTEAFF. The CDR3 DNA is TGCAGCGTTGAATCCCAGGTCCCGAACACTGAAGCTTTCTTT. The chain employs TRBV29-1 and TRBJ1-1; no clear D. Between the trimmed V and J ends, which lost 2 bases and 1 base, there was a span of 11 bases. Looked up from germline, CDR1 is SQVTM and CDR2 is ANQGSEA. The CDR3 runs 14 residues.

This chain links TRBV28 with TRBJ1-2, with TRBD1 as a possible D gene (6 bases). Germline V gene data show CDR1 as MDHEN and CDR2 as SYDVKM. Trimming removed 6 bases from V and 6 bases from J, with 23 bases in between. The CDR3 sequence is 16 residues long. The DNA for the CDR3 is TGTGCCAGCAGCCAACTATGGGCCACGCGGGGGCATGGCTACACCTTC. As protein: CASSQLWATRGHGYTF.

The CDR3 reads CASSLTGGPYSTDTQYF. The CDR3 DNA sequence: TGCGCCAGCAGCCTCACAGGGGGCCCTTATAGCACAGATACGCAGTATTTT. The rearrangement links TRBV5-1 to TRBJ2-3, with 9 bases aligning to TRBD1. The CDR3 runs 17 residues. V gave up 4 bases and J gave up 0 bases; unmatched junction bases: 9. The germline gives CDR1 SGHRS, CDR2 YFSETQ.

V is TRBV5-1 and J is TRBJ2-3; D gene uncertain. V lost 4 bases, J lost 0 bases, and 9 bases lay in between. Per germline, CDR1 SGHRS and CDR2 YFSETQ. The CDR3 consists of 14 residues. This CDR3 reads CASSPVFSTDTQYF. The CDR3 coding sequence is TGCGCCAGCAGCCCCGTCTTTAGCACAGATACGCAGTATTTT.

The V gene is TRBV29-1, the J gene TRBJ2-7; D is uncertain. Germline V gives CDR1 SQVTM, CDR2 ANQGSEA. The V gene lost 4 bases and the J gene lost 2 bases, with 12 bases spanning the gap. There are 13 residues in the CDR3. The CDR3 DNA sequence: TGCAGCGTTGTGTCCCAAGCTACCTACGAGCAGTACTTC. This gives the protein CSVVSQATYEQYF.

The CDR3 is CASSEATGTGHYEQYF. The CDR3 DNA reads TGTGCCAGCAGTGAAGCTACGGGAACAGGTCACTACGAGCAGTACTTC. V and J are TRBV6-1 and TRBJ2-7; D is possibly TRBD1 or TRBD2 (5 bases each). Looked up from germline, CDR1 is MNHNS and CDR2 is SASEGT. Trimming left V 0 bases short and J 3 bases short, with 15 bases between. This CDR3 is 16 amino acids long.

The chain uses TRBV7-2 and TRBJ2-3; D uncertain. V gave up 3 bases and J gave up 3 bases, with 4 bases separating them. CDR3 size: 12 residues. The germline gives CDR1 SGHTA, CDR2 FQGNSA. The CDR3 DNA reads as TGTGCCAGCAGCTTTTATACAGATACGCAGTATTTT. Translating gives CASSFYTDTQYF.

This clone was observed once. This chain uses TRBV7-2 with TRBJ2-7; a possible D gene is TRBD1 (6 bases). The CDR3 consists of 19 residues. Germline V lookup: CDR1 SGHTA, CDR2 FQGNSA. Trimming stripped 5 bases from V and 1 base from J, with 27 bases between. In DNA form, the CDR3 reads TGTGCCAGCAGCACCCGATCCACCGCCGGGACACTGAGGTCCTACGAGCAGTACTTC. Translation gives CASSTRSTAGTLRSYEQYF.

V and J are TRBV28 and TRBJ2-3; D is perhaps TRBD2 (5 bases). The CDR3 length is 16 residues. V lost 7 bases to trimming and J lost 0 bases, with 17 bases between them. The V gene's germline CDR1 is MDHEN and CDR2 SYDVKM. This CDR3 is CASTASLGASTDTQYF. The DNA of the CDR3 is TGTGCCAGCACCGCCTCCTTGGGAGCCAGCACAGATACGCAGTATTTT.

This chain joins TRBV5-1 and TRBJ2-7, with 10 bases fitting TRBD1. The CDR3 loop spans 14 amino acids. V dropped 4 bases and J dropped 4; count of bases not matched to a gene: 5. The germline CDR1 and CDR2 sequences are SGHRS and YFSETQ. The CDR3, as DNA: TGCGCCAGCAGCACCGGGACAGGGGTTTACGAGCAGTACTTC. This codes for CASSTGTGVYEQYF.

This clone was recorded only once. The chain couples TRBV18 to TRBJ1-4; a weak D match, TRBD1 (6 bases). The CDR3 spans 14 residues. Germline CDR1 KGHSH, CDR2 LQKENI. V was clipped by 6 bases and J by 7 bases, with 15 bases between them. The chain's CDR3 is CASSPDSVPEKLFF. Here the CDR3 DNA reads TGTGCCAGCTCCCCGGACAGTGTCCCTGAAAAACTGTTTTTT.

This clone was seen only once. This chain uses TRBV5-1 with TRBJ2-2, with TRBD2 matching 9 bases. V lost 0 bases and J lost 6; bases outside the gene matches: 9. The CDR3 has 17 residues. In germline, CDR1 is SGHRS, CDR2 YFSETQ. The CDR3 loop is CASSLVLAGIESGELFF. DNA for the CDR3: TGCGCCAGCAGCTTGGTTCTAGCGGGAATTGAATCCGGGGAGCTGTTTTTT.

This clone occurred once. The chain joins TRBV19 to TRBJ1-2, with D possibly TRBD1 on 5 matching bases. The CDR3 covers 15 residues. Germline V gives CDR1 LNHDA, CDR2 SQIVND (reference sequence). The germline V and J ends were trimmed by 7 bases and 0 bases, with 15 bases remaining between them. The DNA for the CDR3 is TGTGCCAGTAAGCTACAGGCGACCGCTAACTATGGCTACACCTTC. Translating it yields CASKLQATANYGYTF.

In DNA form, the CDR3 reads TGTGCCAGCAGCTTCGGACAGAAAAGCAATCAGCCCCAGCATTTT. Translation gives CASSFGQKSNQPQHF. The chain joins TRBV5-5 to TRBJ1-5, with D perhaps TRBD1 (6 bases). Germline V gene lookup returns CDR1 SGHKS and CDR2 YYEKEE (reference sequence). V gave up 2 bases and J gave up 1 base, with 10 bases separating them. CDR3 length: 15 residues.

CDR3 sequence reads: CAVGDDASKNIQYF. The CDR3 DNA reads as TGTGCCGTAGGGGACGATGCGTCCAAAAACATTCAGTACTTC. The rearrangement uses TRBV10-3 and TRBJ2-4; D is perhaps TRBD1 or TRBD2 (5 bases each). This CDR3 spans 14 amino acids. Germline V CDR1 and CDR2: ENHRY, SYGVKD. The V end lost 11 bases, the J end lost 2 bases, and 16 bases lay between the germline ends.

This chain uses TRBV30 with TRBJ1-4; D gene uncertain. Looked up from germline, CDR1 is GTSNPN and CDR2 is SVGIG (reference sequence). The CDR3 length is 14 residues. V lost 2 bases and J 5 bases, leaving 12 bases between the germline ends. As DNA, the CDR3 is TGTGCCTGGAGTCATACGGCCCTGAATGAAAAACTGTTTTTT. As protein: CAWSHTALNEKLFF.

This chain links TRBV6-5 with TRBJ2-1; the D call may be TRBD1 or TRBD2 (5 bases each). Germline lookup yields CDR1 MNHEY and CDR2 SVGAGI. Deletions cut 4 bases from V and 5 bases from J, with 9 bases between. The CDR3 is 13 residues long. In DNA form, the CDR3 reads TGTGCCAGCAGTTGGGGACCTGACAATGAGCAGTTCTTC. Its protein product is CASSWGPDNEQFF.

The rearrangement links TRBV18 to TRBJ1-2; D gene uncertain. The CDR3 covers 15 residues. CDR1 and CDR2 (germline): KGHSH, LQKENI. Deletions cut 0 bases from V and 4 bases from J, with 12 bases between. The CDR3 DNA reads TGTGCCAGCTCACCACCCCAGACTTCCCGCTATGGCTACACCTTC. It translates to CASSPPQTSRYGYTF.

The chain joins TRBV18 to TRBJ2-3; D remains ambiguous. This CDR3 is 13 amino acids long. With 1 base removed from V and 4 bases from J, the gap between germline ends came to 6 bases. Germline V gene data show CDR1 as KGHSH and CDR2 as LQKENI. CDR3 DNA sequence: TGTGCCAGCTCACCACTCTTAGCAGATACGCAGTATTTT. Translating gives CASSPLLADTQYF.

This clone was detected a few times. The gene calls are TRBV15 and TRBJ1-3; the D gene is possibly TRBD1 (5 bases). This CDR3 spans 16 amino acids. Trimming stripped 0 bases from V and 0 bases from J, with 9 bases between. The V gene's germline CDR1 is LNHNV and CDR2 YYDKDF (reference sequence). The CDR3 nucleotides are TGTGCCACCAGCAGAGAGGGGCCACGCTCTGGAAACACCATATATTTT. Protein sequence: CATSREGPRSGNTIYF.

The rearrangement uses TRBV5-4 and TRBJ1-1, with 7 bases that match TRBD1. The CDR3 length is 16 residues. J was trimmed by 0 bases and V by 0 bases; bases with no gene match: 5. The germline gives CDR1 SGHNT, CDR2 YYREEE (reference sequence). The CDR3: CASSLGQGMMNTEAFF. In nucleotides, the CDR3 is TGTGCCAGCAGCTTGGGACAGGGAATGATGAACACTGAAGCTTTCTTT. The whole variable domain, remainder taken from reference TRBV5-4 and TRBJ1-1, is ETGVTQSPTHLIKTRGQQVTLRCSSQSGHNTVSWYQQALGQGPQFIFQYYREEENGRGNFPPRFSGLQFPNYSSELNVNALELDDSALYLCASSLGQGMMNTEAFFGQGTRLTVV.

The chain is built from TRBV5-5 and TRBJ1-2; tentative D call: TRBD1 (6 bases). Between the trimmed V and J ends, which lost 2 bases and 0 bases, there was a span of 14 bases. The CDR3 spans 16 residues. The germline V gene has CDR1 SGHKS and CDR2 YYEKEE (reference sequence). CDR3 DNA: TGTGCCAGCAGCTTTCTCCCCAGGGACACTAACTATGGCTACACCTTC. This sequence encodes CASSFLPRDTNYGYTF.

The chain has TRBV27 and TRBJ1-1; D ambiguous. Germline values: CDR1 MNHEY, CDR2 SMNVEV (reference sequence). V gave up 3 bases and J gave up 10 bases, with 18 bases separating them. There are 14 residues in the CDR3. The CDR3 DNA follows: TGTGCCAGCAGTTTCAGTCCCAGGAAGCCAGGAGCTTTCTTT. It codes for CASSFSPRKPGAFF.

The chain couples TRBV28 to TRBJ1-5; D uncertain. V lost 4 bases to trimming and J lost 4 bases, with 14 bases between them. CDR3 length: 15 residues. From germline, CDR1 is MDHEN and CDR2 SYDVKM. CDR3 in amino acids: CASSSGLRGNQPQHF. The CDR3 nucleotides are TGTGCCAGCAGTTCCGGCCTGAGAGGGAATCAGCCCCAGCATTTT.